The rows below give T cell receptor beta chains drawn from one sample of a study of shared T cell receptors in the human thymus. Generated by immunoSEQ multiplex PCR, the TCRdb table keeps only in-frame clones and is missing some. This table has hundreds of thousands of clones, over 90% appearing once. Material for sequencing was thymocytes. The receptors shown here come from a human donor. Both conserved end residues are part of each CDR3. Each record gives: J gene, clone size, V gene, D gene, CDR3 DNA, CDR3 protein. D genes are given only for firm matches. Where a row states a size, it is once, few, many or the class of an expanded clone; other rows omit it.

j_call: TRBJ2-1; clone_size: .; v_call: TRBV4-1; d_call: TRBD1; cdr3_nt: TGCGCCAGCAACCTTCCGGGACAGCGGAATGAGCAGTTCTTC; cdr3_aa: CASNLPGQRNEQFF
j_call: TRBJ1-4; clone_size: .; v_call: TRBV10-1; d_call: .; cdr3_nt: TGCGCCTCCGGACACGGAGAAGAAAAACTGTTTTTT; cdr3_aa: CASGHGEEKLFF
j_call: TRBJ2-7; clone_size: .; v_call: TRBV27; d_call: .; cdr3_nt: TGTGCCAGCAGTTCCGGTCTTGGCCGAGACTACGAGCAGTACTTC; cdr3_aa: CASSSGLGRDYEQYF
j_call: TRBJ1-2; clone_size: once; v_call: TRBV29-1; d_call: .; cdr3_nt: TGCAGCGTTGAAGAGCTGTACCCGAACTATGGCTACACCTTC; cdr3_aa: CSVEELYPNYGYTF
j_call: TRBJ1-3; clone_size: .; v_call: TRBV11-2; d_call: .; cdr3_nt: TGTGCCAGCAGCTTAGGGGAGACGCCTGCTGGAAACACCATATATTTT; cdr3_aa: CASSLGETPAGNTIYF
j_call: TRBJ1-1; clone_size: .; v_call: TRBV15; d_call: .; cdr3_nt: TGTGCCACCAGCGCAACAAGGAGGGGCACTGAAGCTTTCTTT; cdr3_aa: CATSATRRGTEAFF
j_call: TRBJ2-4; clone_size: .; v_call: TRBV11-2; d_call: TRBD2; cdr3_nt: TGTGCCAGCAGCTTAGTGGCGGGGGTAGCCAAAAACATTCAGTACTTC; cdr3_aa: CASSLVAGVAKNIQYF
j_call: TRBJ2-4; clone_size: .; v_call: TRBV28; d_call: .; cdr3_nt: TGTGCCAGCAGTTTATGGCCAGTAGCCAAAAACATTCAGTACTTC; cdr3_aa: CASSLWPVAKNIQYF
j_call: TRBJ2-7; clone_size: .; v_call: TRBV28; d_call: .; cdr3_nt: TGTGCCAGCAGTTTTCGGAAGGGCTACGAGCAGTACTTC; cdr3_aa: CASSFRKGYEQYF
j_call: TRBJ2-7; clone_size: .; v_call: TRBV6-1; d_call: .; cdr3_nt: TGTGCCAGCAGTGATCTTCAGGACTTCCCGGGGTCCACCTACGAGCAGTACTTC; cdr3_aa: CASSDLQDFPGSTYEQYF
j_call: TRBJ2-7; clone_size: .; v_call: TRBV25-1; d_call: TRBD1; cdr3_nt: TGTGCCAGCAGTGAGGAATTTAGTAGTCAGGGGGCCTACGAGCAGTACTTC; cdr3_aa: CASSEEFSSQGAYEQYF
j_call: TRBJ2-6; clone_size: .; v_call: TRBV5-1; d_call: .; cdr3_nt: TGCGCCAGCAGCTCGGGACACGCGTTATCTGGGGCCAACGTCCTGACTTTC; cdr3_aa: CASSSGHALSGANVLTF
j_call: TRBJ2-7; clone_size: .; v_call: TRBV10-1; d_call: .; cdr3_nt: TGCGCCAGCACCGAAATCGAGGGGTCTAGCGAGCAGTACTTC; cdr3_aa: CASTEIEGSSEQYF
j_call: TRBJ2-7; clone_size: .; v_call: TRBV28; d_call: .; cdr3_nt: TGTGCCAGCAGTAAATCGGGGGTGCAATCCGAAACCCCGATGGAGTACTTC; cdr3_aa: CASSKSGVQSETPMEYF
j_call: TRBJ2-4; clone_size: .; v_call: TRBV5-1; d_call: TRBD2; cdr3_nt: TGCGCCAGCAGCCCTGTCAGGAAGACTAGCGGGACACCTCTAGCCAAAAACATTCAGTACTTC; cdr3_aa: CASSPVRKTSGTPLAKNIQYF
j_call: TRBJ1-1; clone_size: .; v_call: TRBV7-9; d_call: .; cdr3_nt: TGTGCCAGCAGCTTAGCGCTCAGGGAAGAAGCTTTCTTT; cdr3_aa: CASSLALREEAFF
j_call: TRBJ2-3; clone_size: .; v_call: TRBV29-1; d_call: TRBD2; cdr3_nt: TGCAGCGTTGCCCGATTAGCGGGAGATGCTAGCACAGATACGCAGTATTTT; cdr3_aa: CSVARLAGDASTDTQYF
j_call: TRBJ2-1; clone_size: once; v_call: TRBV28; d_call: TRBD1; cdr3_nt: TGTGCCAGCAGTTGGGACAGGGTAAGCAATGAGCAGTTCTTC; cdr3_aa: CASSWDRVSNEQFF
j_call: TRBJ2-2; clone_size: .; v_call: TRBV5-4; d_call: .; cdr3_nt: TGTGCCAGCAGTTATGGGGTTAACGGGGAGCTGTTTTTT; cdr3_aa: CASSYGVNGELFF
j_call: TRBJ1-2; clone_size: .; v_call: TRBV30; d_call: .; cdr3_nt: TGTGCCTGCCCACAGGGCCGGAATGGCTACACCTTC; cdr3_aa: CACPQGRNGYTF
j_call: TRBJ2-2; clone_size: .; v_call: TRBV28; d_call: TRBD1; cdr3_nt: TGTGCCAGCAGTTTCACCGGGACAGGGGGCGCGGTAACCGGGGAGCTGTTTTTT; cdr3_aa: CASSFTGTGGAVTGELFF
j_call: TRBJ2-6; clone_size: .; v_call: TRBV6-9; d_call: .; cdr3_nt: TGTGCCAGCAGTTACCCGGGGAGTGACGGGGCCAACGTCCTGACTTTC; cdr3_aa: CASSYPGSDGANVLTF
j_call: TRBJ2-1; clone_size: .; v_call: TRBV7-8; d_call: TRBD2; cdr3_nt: TGTGCCAGCAGCTGCGATGGACTAGCGGACCGCTCCTACAATGAGCAGTTCTTC; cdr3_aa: CASSCDGLADRSYNEQFF
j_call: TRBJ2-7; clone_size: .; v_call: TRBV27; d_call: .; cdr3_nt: TGTGCCAGCAGGGGTTTGGGTCGGGGTTCCTACGAGCAGTACTTC; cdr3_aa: CASRGLGRGSYEQYF
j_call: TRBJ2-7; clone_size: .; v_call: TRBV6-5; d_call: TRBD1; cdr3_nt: TGTGCCAGCAGTTCCACAGGGGGCAACACCTACGAGCAGTACTTC; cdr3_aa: CASSSTGGNTYEQYF
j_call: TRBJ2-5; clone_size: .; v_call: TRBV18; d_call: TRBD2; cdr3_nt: TGTGCCAGCTCACCTCCCAGGGTGGGAGGGTTCCAAGAGACCCAGTACTTC; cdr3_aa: CASSPPRVGGFQETQYF
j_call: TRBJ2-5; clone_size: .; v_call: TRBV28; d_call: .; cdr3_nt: TGTGCCAGCAGTCTCAGAGAGACCCAGTACTTC; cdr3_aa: CASSLRETQYF
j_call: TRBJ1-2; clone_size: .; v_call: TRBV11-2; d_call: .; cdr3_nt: TGTGCCAGCAGCTTAGACAGGAGCTATGGCTACACCTTC; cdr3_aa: CASSLDRSYGYTF